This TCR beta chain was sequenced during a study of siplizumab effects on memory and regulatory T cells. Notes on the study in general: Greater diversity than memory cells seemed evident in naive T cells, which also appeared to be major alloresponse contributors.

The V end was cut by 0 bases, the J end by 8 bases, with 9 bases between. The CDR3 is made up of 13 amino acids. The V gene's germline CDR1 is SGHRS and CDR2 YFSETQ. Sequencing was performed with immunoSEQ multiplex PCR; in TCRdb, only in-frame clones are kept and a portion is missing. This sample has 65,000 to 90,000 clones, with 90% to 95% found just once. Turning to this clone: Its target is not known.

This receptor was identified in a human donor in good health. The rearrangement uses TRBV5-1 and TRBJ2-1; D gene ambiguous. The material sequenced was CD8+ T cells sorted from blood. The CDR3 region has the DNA TGCGCCAGCAGCTTGGAGGCCGAATATGAGCAGTTCTTC. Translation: CASSLEAEYEQFF.